The rows below give T cell receptor beta chains drawn from one sample of a study of shared clonotypes between healthy human individuals. The repertoire was sequenced with immunoSEQ multiplex PCR; TCRdb's copy has only in-frame clones and lacks some. The sample lists approximately 1.4 million clones; around 98% were seen once. Sequencing was carried out using naive CD4+ T cells sorted from blood. These receptors were collected from a young man in good health. Each CDR3 is given with its conserved first and last residue. D genes are given only for firm matches. Clone size is given for some rows only: seen once, a few or many times, or a class if the clone is expanded.

>TRBD2|TRBJ2-1|NA|TRBV4-1
CASSQVVAGGPGEQFF
TGCGCCAGCAGCCAAGTGGTAGCGGGAGGGCCAGGGGAGCAGTTCTTC
>TRBD2|TRBJ2-3|NA|TRBV5-4
CASSLETSVPNRDF
TGTGCCAGCAGCTTGGAGACTAGCGTCCCTAATCGAGACTTT
>TRBD1|TRBJ2-5|NA|TRBV5-4
CASREGQQETQYF
TGTGCCAGCAGAGAGGGACAGCAAGAGACCCAGTACTTC
>NA|TRBJ2-7|NA|TRBV28
CASSSGSYEQYF
TGTGCCAGCAGCTCCGGCAGCTACGAGCAGTACTTC
>NA|TRBJ1-2|NA|TRBV6-5
CASRKGNYGYTF
TGTGCCAGCAGGAAGGGAAACTATGGCTACACCTTC
>TRBD2|TRBJ2-1|NA|TRBV7-3
CASRQAGGPHNEQFF
TGTGCCAGCAGGCAAGCGGGAGGGCCCCACAATGAGCAGTTCTTC
>NA|TRBJ2-3|NA|TRBV28
CASSPGQTTDTQYF
TGTGCCAGCAGCCCAGGCCAGACCACAGATACGCAGTATTTT
>NA|TRBJ2-7|once|TRBV21-1
CASSKGLAGGPRYEQYF
TGTGCCAGCAGCAAAGGGCTAGCGGGAGGGCCTCGATACGAGCAGTACTTC
>NA|TRBJ2-3|NA|TRBV11-2
CASSLITGFNPDTQYF
TGTGCCAGCAGCTTAATAACCGGGTTTAATCCAGATACGCAGTATTTT
>NA|TRBJ2-1|NA|TRBV10-1
CASSEVGDDNEQFF
TGCGCCAGCAGTGAGGTCGGCGACGACAATGAGCAGTTCTTC
>NA|TRBJ1-2|NA|TRBV25-1
CATTRGGAYGYTF
TGTGCCACCACTCGGGGAGGTGCCTATGGCTACACCTTC
>NA|TRBJ2-6|NA|TRBV6-5
CASSYSDMAGANVLTF
TGTGCCAGCAGTTACTCGGACATGGCAGGGGCCAACGTCCTGACTTTC
>TRBD1|TRBJ1-5|NA|TRBV18
CASSNTQGSDQPQHF
TGTGCCAGCTCAAATACACAGGGGTCAGATCAGCCCCAGCATTTT
>NA|TRBJ1-2|NA|TRBV6-6
CASSSVEVSYGYTF
TGTGCCAGCAGTTCCGTGGAAGTCAGCTATGGCTACACCTTC
>TRBD1|TRBJ2-1|NA|TRBV7-3
CASSQPNIGQGAMDEQFF
TGTGCCAGCAGCCAGCCTAATATTGGGCAGGGGGCGATGGATGAGCAGTTCTTC
>NA|TRBJ2-4|NA|TRBV5-4
CASSLSPGKNIQYF
TGTGCCAGCAGCTTGTCTCCGGGCAAAAACATTCAGTACTTC
>TRBD1|TRBJ2-1|NA|TRBV7-2
CASSAGQGWYNEQFF
TGTGCCAGCAGCGCAGGACAGGGGTGGTACAATGAGCAGTTCTTC
>TRBD2|TRBJ2-7|NA|TRBV29-1
CSVASGGNYEQYF
TGCAGCGTTGCTAGCGGGGGGAACTACGAGCAGTACTTC
>NA|TRBJ1-1|NA|TRBV5-1
CASSFAENTEAFF
TGCGCCAGCAGCTTTGCAGAGAACACTGAAGCTTTCTTT
>TRBD1|TRBJ2-7|NA|TRBV6-5
CASARGQAYEQYF
TGTGCCAGCGCGAGGGGACAGGCCTACGAGCAGTACTTC
>NA|TRBJ1-4|NA|TRBV6-1
CASSQRAQVEKLFF
TGTGCCAGCAGTCAAAGGGCACAGGTTGAAAAACTGTTTTTT
>TRBD2|TRBJ2-3|NA|TRBV18
CASSRTSGGYTDTQYF
TGTGCCAGCTCACGGACCTCGGGAGGGTACACAGATACGCAGTATTTT
>NA|TRBJ1-1|NA|TRBV6-5
CASSLSRAVNTEAFF
TGTGCCAGCAGTCTGTCACGGGCAGTGAACACTGAAGCTTTCTTT
>NA|TRBJ2-7|NA|TRBV7-6
CASSLAADSSYEQYF
TGTGCCAGCAGCTTAGCGGCGGACTCCTCCTACGAGCAGTACTTC
>NA|TRBJ2-7|NA|TRBV15
CATSARGFSSYEQYF
TGTGCCACCAGCGCTCGGGGCTTCAGCTCCTACGAGCAGTACTTC
>NA|TRBJ1-5|NA|TRBV28
CASSPRTDQPQHF
TGTGCCAGCAGTCCGAGAACAGATCAGCCCCAGCATTTT
>NA|TRBJ1-3|NA|TRBV28
CASSFSRLGNTIYF
TGTGCCAGCAGTTTCTCCCGACTCGGAAACACCATATATTTT
>NA|TRBJ2-6|NA|TRBV18
CASSPLRGAGANVLTF
TGTGCCAGCTCACCGCTGAGGGGGGCAGGGGCCAACGTCCTGACTTTC
>TRBD2|TRBJ2-7|NA|TRBV2
CASSGGTSGSEQYF
TGTGCCAGCAGTGGAGGGACTAGCGGGAGCGAGCAGTACTTC
>NA|TRBJ2-2|NA|TRBV5-1
CASSWKRVHTGELFF
TGCGCCAGCAGCTGGAAGCGGGTACACACCGGGGAGCTGTTTTTT
>NA|TRBJ2-3|NA|TRBV9
CASSPVGTDTQYF
TGTGCCAGCAGCCCCGTTGGCACAGATACGCAGTATTTT
>TRBD1|TRBJ1-2|NA|TRBV9
CASSVTGGWGYTF
TGTGCCAGCAGCGTAACAGGGGGCTGGGGCTACACCTTC
>NA|TRBJ2-2|NA|TRBV23-1
CASSPRTDINTGELFF
TGCGCCAGCAGTCCTCGGACAGATATTAACACCGGGGAGCTGTTTTTT
>TRBD1|TRBJ1-3|NA|TRBV15
CATSLQGANTIYF
TGTGCCACCTCTTTACAGGGGGCGAACACCATATATTTT
>TRBD1|TRBJ1-4|NA|TRBV6-1
CASSGGQAATNEKLFF
TGTGCCAGCAGTGGAGGACAGGCTGCAACTAATGAAAAACTGTTTTTT
>TRBD2|TRBJ2-3|NA|TRBV6-5
CASSPGLAGRDTQYF
TGTGCCAGCAGCCCCGGACTAGCGGGCAGAGATACGCAGTATTTT
>NA|TRBJ2-1|NA|TRBV5-5
CASTPRTYNEQFF
TGTGCCAGCACCCCCCGCACTTACAATGAGCAGTTCTTC
>NA|TRBJ1-5|NA|TRBV5-6
CASSLAEGLPGNQPQHF
TGTGCCAGCAGCTTGGCGGAGGGCCTACCGGGCAATCAGCCCCAGCATTTT
>TRBD1|TRBJ2-2|NA|TRBV19
CASRQGQGSTGELFF
TGTGCCAGTAGGCAGGGACAGGGAAGCACCGGGGAGCTGTTTTTT
>NA|TRBJ1-3|once|TRBV28
CASSLPHSGQDPSGNTIYF
TGTGCCAGCAGTTTGCCCCATTCTGGGCAGGACCCATCTGGAAACACCATATATTTT
>TRBD1|TRBJ1-2|NA|TRBV18
CASSPLDADRAYGYTF
TGTGCCAGCTCACCATTAGACGCAGACAGGGCATATGGCTACACCTTC
>NA|TRBJ2-1|NA|TRBV28
CASRTLVESEQFF
TGTGCCAGCAGAACGTTGGTAGAGAGCGAGCAGTTCTTC
>TRBD2|TRBJ2-3|NA|TRBV15
CATSRSFLQSGRAHRDTQYF
TGTGCCACCAGCAGATCTTTCCTACAGAGCGGGAGGGCCCACAGGGATACGCAGTATTTT
>TRBD1|TRBJ1-1|NA|TRBV4-1
CASSLGQGDTEAFF
TGCGCCAGCAGCCTAGGACAGGGAGACACTGAAGCTTTCTTT
>NA|TRBJ1-1|NA|TRBV21-1
CAIPGQERPEAFF
TGTGCCATCCCGGGACAGGAACGCCCTGAAGCTTTCTTT
>TRBD1|TRBJ2-2|NA|TRBV18
CASSPTTTGTGISGELFF
TGTGCCAGCTCACCAACTACTACCGGGACAGGGATTTCCGGGGAGCTGTTTTTT
>NA|TRBJ2-1|NA|TRBV7-6
CASSPGASAQRGNEQFF
TGTGCCAGCAGCCCTGGGGCTAGCGCCCAGAGGGGCAATGAGCAGTTCTTC
>TRBD2|TRBJ2-7|NA|TRBV4-3
CASSQEKTSNYEQYF
TGCGCCAGCAGCCAAGAAAAGACTAGCAACTACGAGCAGTACTTC
>NA|TRBJ2-3|NA|TRBV9
CASSVGGRGTDTQYF
TGTGCCAGCAGCGTAGGGGGGCGGGGCACAGATACGCAGTATTTT
>NA|TRBJ2-7|NA|TRBV10-3
CAISLAASSYEQYF
TGTGCCATCAGTCTGGCGGCGAGCTCCTACGAGCAGTACTTC
>TRBD2|TRBJ2-7|NA|TRBV30
CAWSVILAGGYEQYF
TGTGCCTGGAGTGTGATTCTAGCGGGAGGGTACGAGCAGTACTTC
>NA|TRBJ1-5|NA|TRBV6-6
CASSLQGLNQPQHF
TGTGCCAGCAGCCTTCAGGGACTCAATCAGCCCCAGCATTTT
>NA|TRBJ2-5|NA|TRBV7-2
CASSPLSTLGAQYF
TGTGCCAGCAGCCCGCTCTCAACGTTAGGCGCCCAGTACTTC
>NA|TRBJ2-3|once|TRBV4-3
CASSQEIGGNTQYF
TGCGCCAGCAGCCAAGAAATTGGGGGAAATACGCAGTATTTT
>NA|TRBJ2-7|NA|TRBV5-4
CASSQLRPTQTFYEQYF
TGTGCCAGCAGCCAGTTAAGGCCTACCCAAACTTTCTACGAGCAGTACTTC
>TRBD2|TRBJ2-1|NA|TRBV7-9
CASSPAGDSYNEQFF
TGTGCCAGCAGCCCAGCGGGAGACTCCTACAATGAGCAGTTCTTC
>NA|TRBJ2-7|once|TRBV7-2
CASSLARQSYEQYF
TGTGCCAGCAGCTTAGCGAGACAGAGCTACGAGCAGTACTTC